The clone carrying this T cell receptor beta chain was picked up many times. Its antigen is undetermined. The CDR3 runs to 13 residues. Germline CDR1 reads LNHNV; CDR2 reads YYDKDF (reference sequence). V was pared by 5 bases and J by 2 bases, with 9 bases between. At least 3 on the Clinical Activity Score was recorded for ophthalmopathy patients, who also had NOSPECS grade at least 4 and duration under 3 months. Exclusion of patients followed from uncontrolled infection, other autoimmune disease, pregnancy or lactation. TCR beta CDR3 regions were amplified from RNA. HTBI primers were the set used in a first-round RT-PCR of the TCR CDR3. TCRdb re-called the multiplex PCR reads with MiXCR, one entry per CDR3 protein. The sample records about 350,000 distinct CDR3 sequences, about a sixth being singletons. This entry belongs to a study of T cells in Graves' hyperthyroidism and ophthalmopathy. General study findings and limits: Ophthalmopathy could be told apart from stable hyperthyroidism with a 13 V-J model. Among thyroid clonotypes expanded above 0.001, most also appeared in blood.

The chain joins TRBV15 to TRBJ2-5; the D gene is possibly TRBD1 (5 bases). The sample taken for sequencing was blood. This receptor was obtained from a middle-aged woman with Graves' ophthalmopathy. Here the CDR3 reads CATSPGKQETQYF. The CDR3 bases are TGTGCCACCAGCCCAGGGAAACAAGAGACCCAGTACTTC.